The 31 T cell receptor beta chains below come from one sample, sequenced in a study of a mutant IDH1 vaccine in newly diagnosed glioma. These receptors lack a known antigen. Clones were sequenced by immunoSEQ multiplex PCR, and TCRdb holds only the in-frame ones, with some missing. Of approximately 37,000 clones listed, roughly 54% are singletons. Time point described: week 5, during vaccination. It was 300 ug of mutant IDH1 20-mer peptide that made up each vaccine dose, given with topical imiquimod. The sample was PBMCs, taken from a glioma patient whose treatment included an IDH1 peptide vaccine. These TCRs come from a woman aged 18 to 35 with glioma.

This clone was observed once. The genes are TRBV28 and TRBJ1-2; tentatively, D is TRBD1 (5 bases). CDR1 and CDR2 from the germline V gene are MDHEN and SYDVKM. V lost 5 bases and J 4 bases, leaving 11 bases between the germline ends. The length of the CDR3 is 13 residues. CDR3 sequence: CASSGGGVYGYTF. The CDR3 DNA reads as TGTGCCAGCAGTGGGGGGGGAGTCTATGGCTACACCTTC.

This chain links TRBV18 with TRBJ2-1; D is possibly TRBD2 (6 bases). Germline CDR1 and CDR2: KGHSH and LQKENI. Trimming pared 3 bases from V and 9 bases from J, leaving 15 bases between. The CDR3 is 14 amino acids. The CDR3: CASSPSWGDGEQFF. Written as DNA, the CDR3 is TGTGCCAGCTCACCGAGTTGGGGGGACGGTGAGCAGTTCTTC.

In its sample, this clone was seen once. V gene TRBV6-1 combines with J gene TRBJ1-2; tentative D call: TRBD1 (6 bases). Looked up from germline, CDR1 is MNHNS and CDR2 is SASEGT. The CDR3 spans 14 residues. Trimming stripped 3 bases from V and 3 bases from J, with 11 bases between. CDR3 loop: CASSERGADYGYTF. The CDR3 nucleotides are TGTGCCAGCAGTGAGCGGGGGGCGGACTATGGCTACACCTTC.

V and J are TRBV7-6 and TRBJ2-6; D is undetermined. From germline, CDR1 is SGHVS and CDR2 FNYEAQ. V shed 2 bases and J shed 0 bases, with 2 bases lying between them. This CDR3 has 14 amino acids. Written as DNA, the CDR3 is TGTGCCAGCAGCTTATCCTCTGGGGCCAACGTCCTGACTTTC. Translation gives CASSLSSGANVLTF.

This sequence joins TRBV4-1 and TRBJ2-2; no clear D. Trimming cost V 1 base and J 3 bases, with 3 bases left between them. CDR1 is MGHRA, CDR2 YSYEKL, per germline. The CDR3 sequence is 13 residues long. The CDR3 spells CASSQADTGELFF. The CDR3, as DNA: TGCGCCAGCAGCCAAGCAGACACCGGGGAGCTGTTTTTT.

The rearrangement joins TRBV6-5 to TRBJ2-2; D is unclear. Trimming shortened V by 0 bases and J by 6 bases, and 5 bases separated the two germline ends. Looked up from germline, CDR1 is MNHEY and CDR2 is SVGAGI. There are 13 residues in the CDR3. CDR3 sequence: CASSYSGSGELFF. The CDR3 bases are TGTGCCAGCAGTTACTCGGGATCCGGGGAGCTGTTTTTT.

The CDR3 here is CASSLSLGGLGNQPQHF. Here the CDR3 DNA reads TGTGCCAGCAGTCTCAGCCTCGGGGGCCTCGGCAATCAGCCCCAGCATTTT. V usage is TRBV27 and J usage is TRBJ1-5; TRBD1 is a possible D gene (6 bases). Germline CDR1 and CDR2: MNHEY and SMNVEV (reference sequence). V was cut by 5 bases and J by 2 bases, with 19 bases left in between. The CDR3 contains 17 residues.

CDR3 DNA sequence: TGTGCCAGCAGCCCAAATGGTTCAGGGTTAACTGAAGCTTTCTTT. It encodes CASSPNGSGLTEAFF. The gene calls are TRBV7-2 and TRBJ1-1; D may be TRBD1 (5 bases). The V gene lost 5 bases and the J gene lost 5 bases, with 18 bases spanning the gap. The CDR3 runs to 15 residues. Germline V CDR1 and CDR2: SGHTA, FQGNSA. Variable domain in full (rest from reference TRBV7-2 and TRBJ1-1): GAGVSQSPSNKVTEKGKDVELRCDPISGHTALYWYRQSLGQGLEFLIYFQGNSAPDKSGLPSDRFSAERTGGSVSTLTIQRTQQEDSAVYLCASSPNGSGLTEAFFGQGTRLTVV.

The V and J genes are TRBV30 and TRBJ1-2, with D hard to call. The CDR3 consists of 11 residues. In germline, CDR1 is GTSNPN, CDR2 SVGIG (reference sequence). Trimming stripped 8 bases from V and 4 bases from J, with 11 bases between. The CDR3 protein is CAADRAYGYTF. The CDR3 bases are TGTGCCGCGGACCGTGCCTATGGCTACACCTTC.

The chain carries TRBV28 and TRBJ2-7, with 8 bases matching TRBD2. From germline, CDR1 is MDHEN and CDR2 SYDVKM. This CDR3 spans 13 amino acids. Trimming removed 7 bases from V and 5 bases from J; junction bases left unmatched: 7. CDR3 region: CASTKREQDEQYF. The CDR3 DNA sequence: TGTGCCAGCACCAAGCGGGAGCAGGACGAGCAGTACTTC.

This clone has a handful of counts. For the CDR3, the DNA is TGTGCCAGCAGCAGTACAGGTCCTGAAGCTTTCTTT. Residues: CASSSTGPEAFF. The gene calls are TRBV11-3 and TRBJ1-1, with D tentatively TRBD1 (5 bases). Looked up from germline, CDR1 is SGHNT and CDR2 is YENEEA. V dropped 5 bases and J dropped 6 bases, with 10 bases sitting between them. This CDR3 contains 12 residues.

This clone was seen a few times. The chain recombines TRBV7-2 with TRBJ2-7; D is possibly TRBD1 (5 bases). The ends were cut back, 1 base at V and 5 bases at J, with 12 bases in the middle. In germline, CDR1 is SGHTA, CDR2 FQGNSA. The CDR3 has 14 amino acids. The CDR3 nucleotides are TGTGCCAGCAGCTTAGTTCAGGGTTTGAACGAGCAGTACTTC. Residues: CASSLVQGLNEQYF.

The rearrangement joins TRBV29-1 to TRBJ1-1; D is unclear. Germline V gives CDR1 SQVTM, CDR2 ANQGSEA. The CDR3 totals 13 residues. Trimming removed 6 bases at V and 4 bases at J, with 15 bases between. DNA for the CDR3: TGCAGCGTGGTCAGGATTGAGGGCACTGAAGCTTTCTTT. It encodes CSVVRIEGTEAFF.

This chain's CDR3 is CASSVRDSRDQYF. DNA for the CDR3: TGTGCCAGCAGTGTTCGGGACAGCCGGGACCAGTACTTC. The chain carries TRBV6-1 and TRBJ2-7, with 7 bases fitting TRBD1. The CDR3 loop spans 13 amino acids. CDR1 is MNHNS, CDR2 SASEGT, per germline. The trim removed 4 bases at V and 10 bases at J, leaving 10 bases unmatched.

The genes are TRBV19 and TRBJ1-4; 7 nucleotides agree with TRBD1. Trimming at V came to 4 bases and at J to 4 bases, leaving 6 bases not matched to a gene. The CDR3 spans 15 residues. The germline gives CDR1 LNHDA, CDR2 SQIVND (reference sequence). The CDR3 region is CASSNRDRINEKLFF. As DNA, the CDR3 is TGTGCCAGTAGTAACCGGGACAGAATTAATGAAAAACTGTTTTTT. The full variable domain, completed using reference TRBV19 and TRBJ1-4, is DGGITQSPKYLFRKEGQNVTLSCEQNLNHDAMYWYRQDPGQGLRLIYYSQIVNDFQKGDIAEGYSVSREKKESFPLTVTSAQKNPTAFYLCASSNRDRINEKLFFGSGTQLSVL.

The rearrangement joins TRBV27 to TRBJ2-1; D perhaps matches TRBD1 (6 bases). Trimming shortened V by 2 bases and J by 8 bases, and 10 bases separated the two germline ends. The germline CDR1 and CDR2 sequences are MNHEY and SMNVEV (reference sequence). CDR3 length equals 13 residues. CDR3 residues: CASSLNRAHEQFF. The DNA of the CDR3 is TGTGCCAGCAGTTTAAACAGGGCCCATGAGCAGTTCTTC.

The chain uses TRBV11-2 and TRBJ2-2; D possibly corresponds to TRBD2 (6 bases). The CDR3 spans 17 residues. V was shortened by 4 bases and J by 4 bases, with 19 bases between the two germline ends. Germline V CDR1 and CDR2: SGHAT, FQNNGV. This CDR3 is CASSSPRGFAGTGELFF. The DNA for the CDR3 is TGTGCCAGCAGCTCGCCGCGGGGTTTCGCGGGCACCGGGGAGCTGTTTTTT.

This sequence joins TRBV19 and TRBJ1-5; possibly TRBD1 for D (6 bases). Germline loops: CDR1 LNHDA, CDR2 SQIVND (reference sequence). This CDR3 region has 17 residues. Trimming removed 2 bases from V and 4 bases from J, with 18 bases in between. Here the CDR3 DNA reads TGTGCCAGTAGTATAACGGGGGGGGCCCTTTTAAATCAGCCCCAGCATTTT. Its translation is CASSITGGALLNQPQHF.

This chain joins TRBV28 and TRBJ2-1; TRBD2 matches 13 bases. V trimming: 6 bases; J trimming: 3 bases; junction bases outside the gene matches: 8. Germline V gives CDR1 MDHEN, CDR2 SYDVKM. CDR3 length: 17 residues. The DNA of the CDR3 is TGTGCCAGCAGCTTGACTAGCGGGAGGCCTGGCTACAATGAGCAGTTCTTC. Translation gives CASSLTSGRPGYNEQFF.

The CDR3 region is CASKNTFGGASSYNEQFF. The CDR3, as DNA: TGTGCCAGCAAAAATACCTTCGGGGGAGCGAGCTCCTACAATGAGCAGTTCTTC. The rearrangement uses TRBV7-9 and TRBJ2-1; TRBD2 might be the D (6 bases). The germline CDR1 and CDR2 sequences are SEHNR and FQNEAQ (reference sequence). V was shortened by 7 bases and J by 0 bases, with 22 bases between the two germline ends. The length of the CDR3 is 18 residues. The full variable domain, its missing parts supplied by reference TRBV7-9 and TRBJ2-1, is DTGVSQNPRHKITKRGQNVTFRCDPISEHNRLYWYRQTLGQGPEFLTYFQNEAQLEKSRLLSDRFSAERPKGSFSTLEIQRTEQGDSAMYLCASKNTFGGASSYNEQFFGPGTRLTVL.

The chain has TRBV15 and TRBJ2-1, with D hard to call. Trimming took off 0 bases at V and 0 bases at J, with 9 bases between the two ends. Germline V CDR1 and CDR2: LNHNV, YYDKDF (reference sequence). This CDR3 is built from 16 residues. DNA for the CDR3: TGTGCCACCAGCAGAGATCCCCCGAGCTCCTACAATGAGCAGTTCTTC. Protein product: CATSRDPPSSYNEQFF.

This clone was detected a few times. The chain has TRBV7-9 and TRBJ1-1, with D uncertain. V dropped 0 bases and J dropped 0 bases, with 8 bases sitting between them. Germline V lookup: CDR1 SEHNR, CDR2 FQNEAQ (reference sequence). This CDR3 is built from 15 residues. CDR3 sequence (DNA): TGTGCCAGCAGCTTAGCGCAGGCCTTGAACACTGAAGCTTTCTTT. It is translated as CASSLAQALNTEAFF. Full variable domain (remainder filled in from reference TRBV7-9 and TRBJ1-1): DTGVSQNPRHKITKRGQNVTFRCDPISEHNRLYWYRQTLGQGPEFLTYFQNEAQLEKSRLLSDRFSAERPKGSFSTLEIQRTEQGDSAMYLCASSLAQALNTEAFFGQGTRLTVV.

J is TRBJ2-4 and V is TRBV18; the D gene is possibly TRBD1 (5 bases). Deletions cut 2 bases from V and 0 bases from J, with 14 bases between. The CDR3 covers 17 residues. Germline lookup yields CDR1 KGHSH and CDR2 LQKENI. Here the CDR3 DNA reads TGTGCCAGCTCACCAACAAGGGGCGATGGAGCCAAAAACATTCAGTACTTC. Protein sequence: CASSPTRGDGAKNIQYF.

This clone showed up just a few times. The chain carries TRBV6-6 and TRBJ1-1; tentatively, D is TRBD1 (6 bases). The germline CDR1 and CDR2 sequences are MNHNY and SVGAGI (reference sequence). The CDR3 runs 12 residues. V was cut by 10 bases and J by 5 bases, with 14 bases left in between. The CDR3 DNA reads as TGTGCCACGGGGGGGGCATTAACTGAAGCTTTCTTT. Amino acid sequence: CATGGALTEAFF.

The V and J genes are TRBV2 and TRBJ2-2, with D unclear. Trimming removed 7 bases at V and 0 bases at J, with 15 bases between. Germline CDR1 reads SNHLY; CDR2 reads FYNNEI. The CDR3 is made up of 16 amino acids. The CDR3 loop is CASNEPQYANTGELFF. The CDR3 nucleotides read TGTGCCAGCAACGAGCCGCAGTATGCGAACACCGGGGAGCTGTTTTTT.

The J gene is TRBJ2-7, the V gene TRBV4-1; 7 bases are shared with TRBD2. Unmatched junction bases numbered 8, after V lost 4 bases and J lost 5 bases. CDR1 is MGHRA and CDR2 is YSYEKL in the germline V gene. This CDR3 spans 14 amino acids. CDR3 in amino acids: CASSPYEAGDEQYF. CDR3 nucleotide sequence: TGCGCCAGCAGCCCCTATGAGGCGGGAGACGAGCAGTACTTC.

This clone was counted ten times or more. The CDR3 loop is CAISPGQGMGSPLHF. The CDR3 bases are TGTGCCATCAGCCCAGGACAGGGGATGGGTTCACCCCTCCACTTT. The chain carries TRBV10-3 and TRBJ1-6; 9 bases are shared with TRBD1. CDR1 is ENHRY and CDR2 is SYGVKD in the germline V gene. The CDR3 totals 15 residues. The J segment lost 9 bases and the V segment lost 6 bases, leaving 9 bases of the junction unmatched.

The chain couples TRBV5-6 to TRBJ1-1; TRBD1 might be the D (5 bases). The CDR3 spans 13 residues. Germline CDR1 is SGHDT and CDR2 is YYEEEE. Trimming cost V 2 bases and J 5 bases, with 10 bases left between them. CDR3 in amino acids: CASSFGAWTEAFF. The CDR3 DNA is TGTGCCAGCAGCTTTGGGGCATGGACTGAAGCTTTCTTT.

This clone appeared a few times. CDR3 residues: CASIGFGETYEQYF. CDR3 in DNA: TGTGCCAGCATCGGGTTCGGGGAAACCTACGAGCAGTACTTC. The J gene is TRBJ2-7, the V gene TRBV6-5; a possible D gene is TRBD2 (5 bases). The V end was cut by 7 bases, the J end by 2 bases, with 15 bases between. The germline gives CDR1 MNHEY, CDR2 SVGAGI. CDR3 length: 14 amino acids.

The V gene is TRBV7-2, the J gene TRBJ1-5, with TRBD1 as a possible D gene (5 bases). There are 14 residues in the CDR3. Trimming took off 1 base at V and 7 bases at J, with 11 bases between the two ends. The V gene's germline CDR1 is SGHTA and CDR2 FQGNSA. The DNA for the CDR3 is TGTGCCAGCAGCTTAGTCGATGAGGGGCAGCCCCAGCATTTT. Translating it yields CASSLVDEGQPQHF.

This chain connects TRBV19 to TRBJ1-1, with no clear D. V was trimmed by 3 bases and J by 1 base, leaving 15 bases between them. Germline CDR1 LNHDA, CDR2 SQIVND (reference sequence). The CDR3 covers 16 residues. The CDR3: CASSIGRSAANTEAFF. The CDR3 DNA reads as TGTGCCAGTAGTATCGGCCGAAGCGCGGCGAACACTGAAGCTTTCTTT.